The 5 T cell receptor beta chains below were found in one sample sequenced in a study of monozygotic twins with inflammatory bowel disease. TCRdb re-analyzed the 5' RACE reads; it lists each CDR3 protein once, without DNA. Listed are 400,000 to 500,000 distinct CDR3 sequences; 2% to 3% falls within the top ten. The sample comprised blood. The source is a human donor with ulcerative colitis or Crohn's disease, or a healthy co-twin of an affected twin (not recorded which).

The J gene is TRBJ1-4, the V gene TRBV12-3 or TRBV12-4; TCRdb lists TRBD1, though no DNA is available to test this call. The CDR3 is 14 amino acids. This chain's CDR3 is CASSPRDSGGKLFF.

The chain has TRBV2 and TRBJ2-7; checking the TCRdb D call of TRBD1 is not possible without DNA. The CDR3 consists of 14 residues. CDR1 and CDR2 (germline): SNHLY, FYNNEI. CDR3 residues: CASSAYRVGYEQYF.

The rearrangement links TRBV19 to TRBJ1-5. CDR3 length: 14 amino acids. Germline V lookup: CDR1 LNHDA, CDR2 SQIVND (reference sequence). CDR3 in amino acids: CASNEGVLSQPQHF.

The chain carries TRBV5-1 and TRBJ2-3; TCRdb's D call of TRBD1 is untestable without DNA. CDR1 SGHRS and CDR2 YFSETQ come from the germline V gene. The CDR3 totals 14 residues. The CDR3 loop reads CASSLGGNTDTQYF.

The chain combines TRBV5-1 with TRBJ2-5; absent DNA, TCRdb's TRBD1 call cannot be checked. Germline assignment: CDR1 SGHRS and CDR2 YFSETQ. This CDR3 has 14 residues. The CDR3 region is CASSPQGGQETQYF.